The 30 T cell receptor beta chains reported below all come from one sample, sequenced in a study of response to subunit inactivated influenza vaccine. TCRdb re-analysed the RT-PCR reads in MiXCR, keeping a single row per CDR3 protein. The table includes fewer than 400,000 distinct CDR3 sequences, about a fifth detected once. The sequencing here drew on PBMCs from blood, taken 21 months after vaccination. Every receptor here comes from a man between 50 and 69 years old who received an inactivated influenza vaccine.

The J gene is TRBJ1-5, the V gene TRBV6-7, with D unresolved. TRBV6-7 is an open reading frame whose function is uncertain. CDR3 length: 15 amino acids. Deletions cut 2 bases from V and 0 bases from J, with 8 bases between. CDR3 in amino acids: CASSYGVYSNQPQHF. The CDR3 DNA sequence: TGTGCCAGCAGTTACGGTGTGTATAGCAATCAGCCCCAGCATTTT.

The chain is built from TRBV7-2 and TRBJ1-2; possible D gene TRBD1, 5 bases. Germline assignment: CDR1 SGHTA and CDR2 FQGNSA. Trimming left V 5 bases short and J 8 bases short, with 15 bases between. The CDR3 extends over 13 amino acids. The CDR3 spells CASSAKTGSGYTF. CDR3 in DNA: TGTGCCAGCAGCGCCAAAACAGGTTCCGGCTACACCTTC.

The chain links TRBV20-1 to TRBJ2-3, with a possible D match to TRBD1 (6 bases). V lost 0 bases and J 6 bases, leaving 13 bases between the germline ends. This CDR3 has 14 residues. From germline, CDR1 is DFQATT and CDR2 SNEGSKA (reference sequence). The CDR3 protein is CSARDLARGDTQYF. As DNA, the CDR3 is TGCAGTGCTAGAGATCTGGCAAGGGGGGATACGCAGTATTTT.

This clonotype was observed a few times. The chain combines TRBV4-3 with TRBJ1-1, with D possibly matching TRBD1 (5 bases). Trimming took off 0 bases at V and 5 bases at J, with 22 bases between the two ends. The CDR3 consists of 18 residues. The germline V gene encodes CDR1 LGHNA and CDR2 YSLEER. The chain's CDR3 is CASSQDQAAGYLPTEAFF. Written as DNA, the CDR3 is TGCGCCAGCAGCCAAGATCAAGCGGCAGGGTACTTACCGACTGAAGCTTTCTTT.

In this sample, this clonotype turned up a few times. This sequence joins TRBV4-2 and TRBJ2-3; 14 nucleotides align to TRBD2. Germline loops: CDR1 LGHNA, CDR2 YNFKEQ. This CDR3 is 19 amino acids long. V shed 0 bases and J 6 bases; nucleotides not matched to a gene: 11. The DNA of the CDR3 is TGTGCCAGCAGCCAAGATGACCTGACTAGCGGGGGGGCGTGGGATACGCAGTATTTT. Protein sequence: CASSQDDLTSGGAWDTQYF.

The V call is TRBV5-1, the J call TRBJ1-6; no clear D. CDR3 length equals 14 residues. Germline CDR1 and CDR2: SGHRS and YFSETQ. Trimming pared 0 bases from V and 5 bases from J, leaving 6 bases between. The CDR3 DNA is TGCGCCAGCAGCTTGGTGGTAGATAATTCACCCCTCCACTTT. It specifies CASSLVVDNSPLHF.

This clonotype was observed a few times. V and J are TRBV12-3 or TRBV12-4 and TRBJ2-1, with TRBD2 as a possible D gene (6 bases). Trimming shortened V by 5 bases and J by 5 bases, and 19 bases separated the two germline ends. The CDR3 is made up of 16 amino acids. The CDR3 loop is CASSPLATVGDNEQFF. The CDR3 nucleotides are TGTGCCAGCAGTCCCCTAGCGACCGTAGGCGACAATGAGCAGTTCTTC.

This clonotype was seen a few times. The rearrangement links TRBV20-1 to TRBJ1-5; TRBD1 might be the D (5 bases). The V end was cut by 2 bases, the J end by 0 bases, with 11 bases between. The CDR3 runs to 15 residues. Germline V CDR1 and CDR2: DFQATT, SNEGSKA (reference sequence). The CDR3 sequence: CSARHGTVSNQPQHF. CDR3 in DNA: TGCAGTGCTAGACATGGGACTGTTAGCAATCAGCCCCAGCATTTT.

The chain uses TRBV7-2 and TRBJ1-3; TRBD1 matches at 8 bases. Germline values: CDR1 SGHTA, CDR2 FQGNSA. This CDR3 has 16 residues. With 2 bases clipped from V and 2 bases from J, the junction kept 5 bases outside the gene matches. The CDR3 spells CASSLLRTGTGNTIYF. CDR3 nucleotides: TGTGCCAGCAGCTTACTAAGGACAGGGACTGGAAACACCATATATTTT.

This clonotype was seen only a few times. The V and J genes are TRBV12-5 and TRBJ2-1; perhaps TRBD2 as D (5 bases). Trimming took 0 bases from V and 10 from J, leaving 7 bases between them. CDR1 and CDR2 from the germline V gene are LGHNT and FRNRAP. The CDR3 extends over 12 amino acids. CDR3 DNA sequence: TGTGCTAGTGGTTTGGTAAGAGGGGAGCAGTTCTTC. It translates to CASGLVRGEQFF.

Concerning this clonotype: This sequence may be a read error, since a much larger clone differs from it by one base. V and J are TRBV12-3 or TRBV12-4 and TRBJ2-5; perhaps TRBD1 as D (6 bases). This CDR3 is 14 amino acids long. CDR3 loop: CAGSFRSGVETQYF. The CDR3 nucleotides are TGTGCCGGCAGTTTCAGGTCAGGGGTGGAGACCCAGTACTTC.

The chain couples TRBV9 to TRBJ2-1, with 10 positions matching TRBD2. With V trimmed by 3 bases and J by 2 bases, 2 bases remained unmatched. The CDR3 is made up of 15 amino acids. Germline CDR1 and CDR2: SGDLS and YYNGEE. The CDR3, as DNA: TGTGCCAGCAGCGCCGGACTAGCGGCCTACAATGAGCAGTTCTTC. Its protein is CASSAGLAAYNEQFF.

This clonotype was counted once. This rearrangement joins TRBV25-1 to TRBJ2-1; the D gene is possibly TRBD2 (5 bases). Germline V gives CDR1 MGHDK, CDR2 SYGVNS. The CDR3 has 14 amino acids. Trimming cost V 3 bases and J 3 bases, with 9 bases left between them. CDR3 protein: CASSDGSVYNEQFF. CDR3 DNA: TGTGCCAGCAGTGATGGGAGCGTCTACAATGAGCAGTTCTTC.

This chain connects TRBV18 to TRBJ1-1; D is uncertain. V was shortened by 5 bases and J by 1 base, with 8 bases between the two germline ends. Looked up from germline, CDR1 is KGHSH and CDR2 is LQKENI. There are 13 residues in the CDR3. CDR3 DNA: TGTGCCAGCTCATCCGACCCGAACACTGAAGCTTTCTTT. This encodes CASSSDPNTEAFF.

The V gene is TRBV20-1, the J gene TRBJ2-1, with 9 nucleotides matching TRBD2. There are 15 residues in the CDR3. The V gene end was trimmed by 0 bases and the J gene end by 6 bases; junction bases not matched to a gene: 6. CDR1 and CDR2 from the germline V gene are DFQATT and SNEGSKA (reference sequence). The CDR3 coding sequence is TGCAGTGCTAGAGATTTTGAGGGACTAGCCAATGAGCAGTTCTTC. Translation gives CSARDFEGLANEQFF.

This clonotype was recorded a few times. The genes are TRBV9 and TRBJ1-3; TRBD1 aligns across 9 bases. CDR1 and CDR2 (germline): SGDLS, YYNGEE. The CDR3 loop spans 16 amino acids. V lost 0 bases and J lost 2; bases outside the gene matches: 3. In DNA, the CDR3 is TGTGCCAGCAGCGTAGTCGGGACAGGGACTGGAAACACCATATATTTT. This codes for CASSVVGTGTGNTIYF. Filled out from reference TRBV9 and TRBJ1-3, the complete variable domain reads DSGVTQTPKHLITATGQRVTLRCSPRSGDLSVYWYQQSLDQGLQFLIQYYNGEERAKGNILERFSAQQFPDLHSELNLSSLELGDSALYFCASSVVGTGTGNTIYFGEGSWLTVV.

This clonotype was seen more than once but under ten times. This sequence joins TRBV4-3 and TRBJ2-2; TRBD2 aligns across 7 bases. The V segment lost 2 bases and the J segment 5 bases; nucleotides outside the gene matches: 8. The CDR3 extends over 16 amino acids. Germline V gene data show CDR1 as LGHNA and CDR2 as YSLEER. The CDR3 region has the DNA TGCGCCAGCAGCCAAAATCCAGCGGGACTTACCGGGGAGCTGTTTTTT. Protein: CASSQNPAGLTGELFF.

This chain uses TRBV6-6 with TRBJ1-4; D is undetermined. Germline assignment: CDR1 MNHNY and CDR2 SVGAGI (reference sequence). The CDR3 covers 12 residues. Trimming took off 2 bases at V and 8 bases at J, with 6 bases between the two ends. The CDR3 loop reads CASSYRAEKLFF. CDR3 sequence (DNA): TGTGCCAGCAGTTACAGGGCCGAAAAACTGTTTTTT.

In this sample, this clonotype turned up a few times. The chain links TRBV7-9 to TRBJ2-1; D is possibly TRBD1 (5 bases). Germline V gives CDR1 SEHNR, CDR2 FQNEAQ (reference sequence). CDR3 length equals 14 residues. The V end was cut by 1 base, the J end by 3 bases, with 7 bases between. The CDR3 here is CASSLDTGYNEQFF. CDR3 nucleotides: TGTGCCAGCAGCTTAGATACAGGCTACAATGAGCAGTTCTTC.

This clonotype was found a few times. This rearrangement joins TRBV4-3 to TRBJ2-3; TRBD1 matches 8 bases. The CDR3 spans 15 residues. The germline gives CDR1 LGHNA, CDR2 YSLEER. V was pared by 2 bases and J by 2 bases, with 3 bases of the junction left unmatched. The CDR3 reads CASSQRQGATDTQYF. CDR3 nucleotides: TGCGCCAGCAGCCAACGGCAGGGGGCCACAGATACGCAGTATTTT.

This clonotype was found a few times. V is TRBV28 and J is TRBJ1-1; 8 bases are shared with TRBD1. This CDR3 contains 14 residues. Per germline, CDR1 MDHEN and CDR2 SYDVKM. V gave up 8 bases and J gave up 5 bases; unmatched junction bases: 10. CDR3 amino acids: CASSLQGGRTEAFF. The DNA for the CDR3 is TGTGCCAGCTCCTTACAGGGGGGTAGGACTGAAGCTTTCTTT.

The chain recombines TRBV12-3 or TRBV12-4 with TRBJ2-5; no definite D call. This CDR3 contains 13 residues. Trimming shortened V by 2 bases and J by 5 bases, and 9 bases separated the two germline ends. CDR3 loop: CASSLTAAETQYF. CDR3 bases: TGTGCCAGCAGTTTAACAGCAGCGGAGACCCAGTACTTC.

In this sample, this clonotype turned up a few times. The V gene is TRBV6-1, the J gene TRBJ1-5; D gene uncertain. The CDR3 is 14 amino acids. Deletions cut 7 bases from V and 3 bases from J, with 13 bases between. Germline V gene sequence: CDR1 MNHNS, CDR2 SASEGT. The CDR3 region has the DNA TGTGCCAGCACCGCCCAGAGTCACAATCAGCCCCAGCATTTT. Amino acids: CASTAQSHNQPQHF.

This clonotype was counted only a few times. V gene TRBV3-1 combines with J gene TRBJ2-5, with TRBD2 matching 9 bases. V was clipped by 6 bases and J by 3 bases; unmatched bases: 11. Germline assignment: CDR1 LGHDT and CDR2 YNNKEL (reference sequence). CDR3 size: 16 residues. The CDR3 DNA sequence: TGTGCCAGCAGGGATCCTTTTTCTAGCGGGGAAGAGACCCAGTACTTC. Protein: CASRDPFSSGEETQYF.

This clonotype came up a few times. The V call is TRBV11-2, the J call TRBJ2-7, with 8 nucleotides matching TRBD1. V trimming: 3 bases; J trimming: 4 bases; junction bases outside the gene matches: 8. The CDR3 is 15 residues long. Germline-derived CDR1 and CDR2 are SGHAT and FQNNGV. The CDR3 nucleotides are TGTGCCAGCAGCTTCGGGGCCAGGGGGCCTTACGAGCAGTACTTC. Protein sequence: CASSFGARGPYEQYF.

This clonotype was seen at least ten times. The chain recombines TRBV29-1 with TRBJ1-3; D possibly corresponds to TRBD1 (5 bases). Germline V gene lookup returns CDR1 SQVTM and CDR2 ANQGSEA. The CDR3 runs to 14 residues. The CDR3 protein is CTSPATDSGNTIYF. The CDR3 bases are TGCACCAGCCCGGCGACAGACTCTGGAAACACCATATATTTT.

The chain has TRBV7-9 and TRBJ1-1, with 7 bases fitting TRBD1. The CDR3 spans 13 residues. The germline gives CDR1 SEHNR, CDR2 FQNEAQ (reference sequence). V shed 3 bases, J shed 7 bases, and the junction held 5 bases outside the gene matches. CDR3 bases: TGTGCCAGCAGCTTTTGGGACAGTAGTGAAGCTTTCTTT. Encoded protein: CASSFWDSSEAFF. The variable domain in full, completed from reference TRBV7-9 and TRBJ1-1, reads DTGVSQNPRHKITKRGQNVTFRCDPISEHNRLYWYRQTLGQGPEFLTYFQNEAQLEKSRLLSDRFSAERPKGSFSTLEIQRTEQGDSAMYLCASSFWDSSEAFFGQGTRLTVV.

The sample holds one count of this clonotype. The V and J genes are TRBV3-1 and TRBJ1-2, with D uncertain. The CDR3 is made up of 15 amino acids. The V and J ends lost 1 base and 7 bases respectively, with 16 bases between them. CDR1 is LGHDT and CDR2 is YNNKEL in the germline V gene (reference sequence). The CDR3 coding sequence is TGTGCCAGCAGCCAAGGACAACCCTGGAGGGCTGGCTACACCTTC. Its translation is CASSQGQPWRAGYTF.

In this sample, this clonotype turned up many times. CDR3: CASSEGRTDTQYF. The CDR3 DNA is TGTGCCAGCAGTGAAGGCAGGACAGATACGCAGTATTTT. The V and J genes are TRBV2 and TRBJ2-3; D unresolved. CDR3 length: 13 residues. Trimming removed 1 base from V and 3 bases from J, with 5 bases in between. Germline-derived CDR1 and CDR2 are SNHLY and FYNNEI.

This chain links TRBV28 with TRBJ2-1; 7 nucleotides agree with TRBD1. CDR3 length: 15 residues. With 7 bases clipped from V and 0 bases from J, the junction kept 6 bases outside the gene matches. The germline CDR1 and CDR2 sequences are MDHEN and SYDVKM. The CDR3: CASTTGTASYNEQFF. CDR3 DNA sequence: TGTGCCAGCACTACCGGGACAGCCTCCTACAATGAGCAGTTCTTC.